This entry lists 24 T cell receptor beta chains sequenced from one sample in a study of blood T cell repertoires in COVID-19 (dated by TCRdb to about 2020). To prepare the library, the immunoSEQ multiplex PCR assay was applied. TCRdb's version of the immuneACCESS table is confined to in-frame rearrangements and falls short of the full clone set. An unresolved V gene accounts for under half of the shortfall where checked; the remainder is of unknown origin. Counted in this sample were about 150,000 clones; around 87% of them appeared once. Of the sample, over 12% is held by the ten largest clones. The sample comprised peripheral blood. All receptors come from a woman aged 35 to 49 with acute or convalescent COVID-19.

The J gene is TRBJ2-1, the V gene TRBV5-6; TRBD1 matches at 11 bases. With 2 bases clipped from V and 3 bases from J, the junction kept 7 bases outside the gene matches. The length of the CDR3 is 17 residues. CDR1 and CDR2 (germline): SGHDT, YYEEEE. The chain's CDR3 is CASSFFPGTGGYNEQFF. CDR3 bases: TGTGCCAGCAGCTTTTTCCCCGGGACAGGGGGCTACAATGAGCAGTTCTTC.

The chain combines TRBV14 with TRBJ2-7; tentatively, D is TRBD1 (5 bases). Germline V lookup: CDR1 SGHDN, CDR2 FVKESK. The CDR3 has 16 residues. V lost 4 bases and J lost 3, with 19 bases in between. The CDR3 bases are TGTGCCAGCAGCCTAAGGGGAAGGACACTATTCTACGAGCAGTACTTC. Protein product: CASSLRGRTLFYEQYF. The full variable domain, rest sourced from reference TRBV14 and TRBJ2-7, is EAGVTQFPSHSVIEKGQTVTLRCDPISGHDNLYWYRRVMGKEIKFLLHFVKESKQDESGMPNNRFLAERTGGTYSTLKVQPAELEDSGVYFCASSLRGRTLFYEQYFGPGTRLTVT.

The genes are TRBV6-2 or TRBV6-3 and TRBJ2-1; tentatively, D is TRBD2 (6 bases). V lost 0 bases, J lost 5 bases, and 17 bases lay in between. Germline loops: CDR1 MNHEY, CDR2 SVGEGT. CDR3 length: 17 residues. CDR3 in DNA: TGTGCCAGCAGTTACTCCTCCAGTCGGCGGGGAAACAATGAGCAGTTCTTC. Protein sequence: CASSYSSSRRGNNEQFF.

The CDR3 is CASSFRPGGGNTIYF. The CDR3 nucleotides are TGTGCCAGCAGCTTTAGGCCGGGTGGTGGAAACACCATATATTTT. This chain uses TRBV5-6 with TRBJ1-3, with D uncertain. The CDR3 is 15 residues long. CDR1 is SGHDT, CDR2 YYEEEE, per germline. Trimming shortened V by 2 bases and J by 3 bases, and 12 bases separated the two germline ends.

V gene TRBV3-1 (or the pseudogene TRBV3-2) combines with J gene TRBJ2-2; 8 bases agree with TRBD1. Germline V gene data show CDR1 as LGHDT and CDR2 as YNNKEL (reference sequence). V lost 6 bases, J lost 5 bases, and 5 bases stayed unmatched. This CDR3 spans 14 amino acids. The CDR3: CASSRTGRTGELFF. The CDR3 DNA sequence: TGTGCCAGCAGTAGGACAGGGCGGACCGGGGAGCTGTTTTTT.

This sequence joins TRBV24-1 and TRBJ2-5; D gene uncertain. Germline CDR1 reads KGHDR; CDR2 reads SFDVKD. Between the trimmed V and J ends, which lost 4 bases and 4 bases, there was a span of 9 bases. The CDR3 has 13 residues. The CDR3 region has the DNA TGTGCCACCAGTGAAAGAGGTGCAGAGACCCAGTACTTC. It yields the protein CATSERGAETQYF.

V is TRBV4-1 and J is TRBJ1-2; D might be TRBD1 (6 bases). CDR3 size: 13 residues. Germline CDR1 and CDR2: MGHRA and YSYEKL. Trimming shortened V by 1 base and J by 5 bases, and 8 bases separated the two germline ends. The CDR3 coding sequence is TGCGCCAGCAGCCAAGCTACAGGGTATGGCTACACCTTC. Encoded protein: CASSQATGYGYTF.

V gene TRBV15 combines with J gene TRBJ2-3, with TRBD2 matching over 9 bases. The CDR3 sequence is 18 residues long. Germline V gene data show CDR1 as LNHNV and CDR2 as YYDKDF (reference sequence). Trimming at V came to 5 bases and at J to 2 bases, leaving 14 bases not matched to a gene. The CDR3 is CATSPPIGSGGNTDTQYF. CDR3 bases: TGTGCCACCAGCCCCCCCATAGGGAGCGGGGGGAACACAGATACGCAGTATTTT.

V and J are TRBV6-4 and TRBJ2-1; 12 nucleotides align to TRBD2. V was pared by 5 bases and J by 4 bases, with 3 bases of the junction left unmatched. The CDR3 covers 15 residues. Germline CDR1 and CDR2: MRHNA and SNTAGT. CDR3 in amino acids: CASSRLAGDYNEQFF. The DNA of the CDR3 is TGTGCCAGCAGTAGACTAGCGGGGGATTACAATGAGCAGTTCTTC.

CDR3 sequence reads: CASSLERGIPYGYTF. DNA for the CDR3: TGTGCCAGCAGCTTAGAGCGGGGAATACCCTATGGCTACACCTTC. The chain links TRBV11-3 to TRBJ1-2, with D hard to call. The CDR3 sequence is 15 residues long. CDR1 is SGHNT and CDR2 is YENEEA in the germline V gene. V was pared by 0 bases and J by 4 bases, with 12 bases between.

J is TRBJ2-7 and V is TRBV5-5; weak D call: TRBD1 (5 bases). V shed 0 bases and J shed 7 bases, with 14 bases lying between them. The CDR3 is 14 amino acids. CDR1 is SGHKS and CDR2 is YYEKEE in the germline V gene (reference sequence). The CDR3 DNA follows: TGTGCCAGCAGCTTGGGTCCAGGGCTCGAGGAGCAGTACTTC. This gives the protein CASSLGPGLEEQYF.

The chain employs TRBV28 and TRBJ2-7, with D perhaps matching TRBD1 (6 bases). In germline, CDR1 is MDHEN, CDR2 SYDVKM. V was trimmed by 6 bases and J by 2 bases, leaving 26 bases between them. CDR3 length equals 18 residues. The CDR3 loop is CASRPYNWRTVFPYEQYF. The CDR3 coding sequence is TGTGCCAGCAGACCCTACAACTGGCGGACAGTATTCCCCTACGAGCAGTACTTC.

The rearrangement joins TRBV29-1 to TRBJ1-4; 9 bases are a match to TRBD1. Trimming cost V 4 bases and J 4 bases; bases outside gene matches: 7. Germline V gene lookup returns CDR1 SQVTM and CDR2 ANQGSEA. The CDR3 has 15 residues. Here the CDR3 reads CSVVDSDRGNEKLFF. CDR3 sequence (DNA): TGCAGCGTTGTAGACTCGGACAGGGGTAATGAAAAACTGTTTTTT.

The rearrangement uses TRBV6-1 and TRBJ2-1; no reliable D call. Germline V lookup: CDR1 MNHNS, CDR2 SASEGT. V lost 2 bases and J 0 bases, leaving 8 bases between the germline ends. The CDR3 contains 15 residues. CDR3 sequence: CASSEIASSYNEQFF. The CDR3 DNA reads as TGTGCCAGCAGTGAAATCGCGAGCTCCTACAATGAGCAGTTCTTC.

This clone was observed once. The chain links TRBV28 to TRBJ2-7, with 7 bases matching TRBD1. The V gene's germline CDR1 is MDHEN and CDR2 SYDVKM. Trimming cost V 6 bases and J 1 base; bases outside gene matches: 12. The CDR3 has 16 residues. This CDR3 is CASSKQGFGVSYEQYF. CDR3 DNA sequence: TGTGCCAGCAGCAAACAGGGGTTTGGGGTTTCCTACGAGCAGTACTTC.

The chain has TRBV7-9 and TRBJ2-7; TRBD1 might be the D (6 bases). CDR3 length equals 12 residues. V lost 7 bases to trimming and J lost 5 bases, with 12 bases between them. Looked up from germline, CDR1 is SEHNR and CDR2 is FQNEAQ (reference sequence). The DNA for the CDR3 is TGTGCCAGCACCACAGGGTACCACGAGCAGTACTTC. Translated: CASTTGYHEQYF.

This clone was seen a single time. This sequence joins TRBV7-9 and TRBJ1-3; no clear D. V gave up 4 bases and J gave up 8 bases, with 12 bases separating them. Looked up from germline, CDR1 is SEHNR and CDR2 is FQNEAQ (reference sequence). CDR3 size: 13 residues. The CDR3 protein is CASSSETLDTIYF. The CDR3 DNA follows: TGTGCCAGCAGCTCTGAGACATTAGACACCATATATTTT.

V usage is TRBV15 and J usage is TRBJ1-4, with D hard to call. V was pared by 5 bases and J by 0 bases, with 13 bases between. Germline V gene lookup returns CDR1 LNHNV and CDR2 YYDKDF (reference sequence). The CDR3 sequence is 16 residues long. The CDR3 coding sequence is TGTGCCACCAGCCGGAGGGTGATATCAACTAATGAAAAACTGTTTTTT. Its translation is CATSRRVISTNEKLFF.

This sequence joins TRBV19 and TRBJ1-3; D is perhaps TRBD1 (5 bases). This CDR3 region has 16 residues. CDR1 and CDR2 (germline): LNHDA, SQIVND (reference sequence). V was pared by 3 bases and J by 0 bases, with 12 bases between. The CDR3 DNA reads TGTGCCAGTAGTATGCAGCGGGGGGGCTCTGGAAACACCATATATTTT. Its translation: CASSMQRGGSGNTIYF.

This chain connects TRBV7-9 to TRBJ2-6; 8 bases map to TRBD1. The CDR3 is made up of 19 amino acids. J was trimmed by 1 base and V by 2 bases; bases with no gene match: 10. Germline-derived CDR1 and CDR2 are SEHNR and FQNEAQ (reference sequence). CDR3 DNA sequence: TGTGCCAGCAGCTTACTTGTTGGACAGGGTTTATCTGGGGCCAACGTCCTGACTTTC. It translates to CASSLLVGQGLSGANVLTF.

This rearrangement joins TRBV5-1 to TRBJ2-1, with 8 positions matching TRBD2. Unmatched junction bases numbered 13, after V lost 7 bases and J lost 7 bases. CDR1 is SGHRS, CDR2 YFSETQ, per germline. The CDR3 covers 15 residues. The chain's CDR3 is CASREGGLLVNEQFF. The DNA of the CDR3 is TGCGCCAGCCGGGAGGGAGGGCTGTTAGTGAATGAGCAGTTCTTC.

The chain joins TRBV27 to TRBJ2-5; 12 bases map to TRBD2. The CDR3 sequence is 16 residues long. The V and J ends lost 3 bases and 5 bases, in that order; junction bases with no gene match: 7. The germline gives CDR1 MNHEY, CDR2 SMNVEV (reference sequence). CDR3 amino acids: CASSLGASGRGETQYF. CDR3 bases: TGTGCCAGCAGTTTGGGGGCTAGCGGGAGGGGTGAGACCCAGTACTTC.

The count of this clone is one. The CDR3 region is CASSLARLRLRTGDEKLFF. The CDR3 coding sequence is TGTGCCAGCAGCTTAGCGCGTCTACGTCTTCGAACCGGGGATGAAAAACTGTTTTTT. V usage is TRBV7-8 and J usage is TRBJ1-4; D ambiguous. Looked up from germline, CDR1 is SGHVS and CDR2 is FQNEAQ. Trimming pared 0 bases from V and 6 bases from J, leaving 23 bases between. The CDR3 totals 19 residues.

The chain couples TRBV21-1 to TRBJ2-2; TRBD2, as called in the table, went unchecked against the DNA. TRBV21-1 is a documented pseudogene. The length of the CDR3 is 15 residues. CDR3 region: CASSVTSNYTGELFF. Written as DNA, the CDR3 is TGTGCCAGCAGTGTGACTAGTAATTACACCGGGGAGCTGTTTTTT.